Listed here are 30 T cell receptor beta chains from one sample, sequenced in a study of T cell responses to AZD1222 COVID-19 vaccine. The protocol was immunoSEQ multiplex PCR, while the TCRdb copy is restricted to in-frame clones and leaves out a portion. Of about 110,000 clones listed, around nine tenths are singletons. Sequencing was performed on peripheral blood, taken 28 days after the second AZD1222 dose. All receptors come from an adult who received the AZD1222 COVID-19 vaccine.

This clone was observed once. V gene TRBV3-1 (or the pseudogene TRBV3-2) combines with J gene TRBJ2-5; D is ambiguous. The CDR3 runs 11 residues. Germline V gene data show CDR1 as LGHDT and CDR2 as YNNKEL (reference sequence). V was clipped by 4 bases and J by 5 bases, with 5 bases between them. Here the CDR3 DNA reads TGTGCCAGCAGCCGCCAGGAGACCCAGTACTTC. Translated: CASSRQETQYF.

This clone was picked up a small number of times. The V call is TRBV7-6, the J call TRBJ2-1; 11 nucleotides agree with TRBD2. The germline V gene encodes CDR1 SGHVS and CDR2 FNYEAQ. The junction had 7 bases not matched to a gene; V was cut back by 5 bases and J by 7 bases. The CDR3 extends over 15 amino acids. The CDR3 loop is CASSLSGGARNEQFF. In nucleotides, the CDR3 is TGTGCCAGCAGCCTTAGCGGGGGGGCCAGGAATGAGCAGTTCTTC.

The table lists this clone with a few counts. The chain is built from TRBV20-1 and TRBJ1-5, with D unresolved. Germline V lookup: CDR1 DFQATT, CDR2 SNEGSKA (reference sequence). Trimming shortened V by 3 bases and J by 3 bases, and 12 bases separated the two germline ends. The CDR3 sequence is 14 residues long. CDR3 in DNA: TGCAGTGCTAGTGCAGGATCCGCCAATCAGCCCCAGCATTTT. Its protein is CSASAGSANQPQHF.

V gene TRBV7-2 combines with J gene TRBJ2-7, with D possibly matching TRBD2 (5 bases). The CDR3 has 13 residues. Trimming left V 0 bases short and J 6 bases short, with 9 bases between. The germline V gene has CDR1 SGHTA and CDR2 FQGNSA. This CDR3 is CASSLALGGEQYF. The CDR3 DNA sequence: TGTGCCAGCAGCTTAGCGCTTGGAGGCGAGCAGTACTTC. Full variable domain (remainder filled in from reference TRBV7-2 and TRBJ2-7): GAGVSQSPSNKVTEKGKDVELRCDPISGHTALYWYRQSLGQGLEFLIYFQGNSAPDKSGLPSDRFSAERTGGSVSTLTIQRTQQEDSAVYLCASSLALGGEQYFGPGTRLTVT.

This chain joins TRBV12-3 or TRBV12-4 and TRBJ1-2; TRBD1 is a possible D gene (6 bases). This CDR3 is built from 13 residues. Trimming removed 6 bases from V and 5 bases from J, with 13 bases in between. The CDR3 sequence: CASSRGGAYGYTF. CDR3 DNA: TGTGCCAGCAGCAGAGGGGGGGCTTATGGCTACACCTTC.

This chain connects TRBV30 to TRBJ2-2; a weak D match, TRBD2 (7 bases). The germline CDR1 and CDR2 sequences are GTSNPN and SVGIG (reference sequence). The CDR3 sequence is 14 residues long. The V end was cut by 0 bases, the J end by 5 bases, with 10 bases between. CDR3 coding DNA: TGTGCCTGGAGTGTAGGGGGGGGAACCGGGGAGCTGTTTTTT. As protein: CAWSVGGGTGELFF.

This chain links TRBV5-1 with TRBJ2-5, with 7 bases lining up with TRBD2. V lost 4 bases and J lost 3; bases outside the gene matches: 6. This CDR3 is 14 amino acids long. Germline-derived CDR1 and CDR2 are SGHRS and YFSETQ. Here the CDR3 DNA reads TGCGCCAGCAGCCGTAGGGGAGGGGAAGAGACCCAGTACTTC. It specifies CASSRRGGEETQYF.

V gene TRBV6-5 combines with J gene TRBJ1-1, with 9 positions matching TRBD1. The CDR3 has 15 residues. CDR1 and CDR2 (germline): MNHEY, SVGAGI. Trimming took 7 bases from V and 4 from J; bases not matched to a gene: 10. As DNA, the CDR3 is TGTGCCAGCACCTACAACAGGGGGCCAGGCACTGAAGCTTTCTTT. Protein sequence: CASTYNRGPGTEAFF.

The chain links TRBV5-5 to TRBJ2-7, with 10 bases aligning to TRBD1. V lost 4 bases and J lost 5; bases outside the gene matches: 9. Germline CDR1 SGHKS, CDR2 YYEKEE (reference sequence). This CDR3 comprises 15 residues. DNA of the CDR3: TGTGCCAGCAGCCCGGTGGGGGACAGGGGCGACGAGCAGTACTTC. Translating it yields CASSPVGDRGDEQYF.

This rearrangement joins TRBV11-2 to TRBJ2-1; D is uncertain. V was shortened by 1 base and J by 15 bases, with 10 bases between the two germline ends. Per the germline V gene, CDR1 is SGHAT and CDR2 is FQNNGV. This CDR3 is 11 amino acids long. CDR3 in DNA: TGTGCCAGCAGCTTAGGCCATCTAGGGTTCTTC. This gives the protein CASSLGHLGFF.

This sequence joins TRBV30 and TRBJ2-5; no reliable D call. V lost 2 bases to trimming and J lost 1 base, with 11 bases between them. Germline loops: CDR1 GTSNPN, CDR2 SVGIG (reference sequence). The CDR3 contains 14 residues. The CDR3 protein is CAWSHGRLQETQYF. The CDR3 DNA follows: TGTGCCTGGAGTCATGGTCGGCTCCAAGAGACCCAGTACTTC.

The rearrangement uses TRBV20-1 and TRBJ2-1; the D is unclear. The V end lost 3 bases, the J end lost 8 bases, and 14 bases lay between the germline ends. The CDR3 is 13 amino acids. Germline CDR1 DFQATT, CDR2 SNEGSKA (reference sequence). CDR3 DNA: TGCAGTGCTAGTTTCCAGGCTTGGGATGAGCAGTTCTTC. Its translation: CSASFQAWDEQFF.

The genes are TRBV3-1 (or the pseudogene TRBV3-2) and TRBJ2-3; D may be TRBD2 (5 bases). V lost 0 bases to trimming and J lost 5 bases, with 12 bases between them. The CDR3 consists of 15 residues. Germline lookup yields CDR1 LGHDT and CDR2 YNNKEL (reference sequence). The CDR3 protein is CASSQDGERRDTQYF. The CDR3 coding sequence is TGTGCCAGCAGCCAAGACGGGGAGAGGCGAGATACGCAGTATTTT.

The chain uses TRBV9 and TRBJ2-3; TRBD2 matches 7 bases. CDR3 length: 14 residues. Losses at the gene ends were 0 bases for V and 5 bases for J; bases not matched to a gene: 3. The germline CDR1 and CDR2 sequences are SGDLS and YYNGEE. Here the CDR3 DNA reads TGTGCCAGCAGCGTAGGACCTAGCGGAGATACGCAGTATTTT. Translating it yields CASSVGPSGDTQYF.

The CDR3 DNA is TGTGCCAGCAGCTCCCAGGGACTCTCCTACGAGCAGTACTTC. Its protein is CASSSQGLSYEQYF. The rearrangement links TRBV5-6 to TRBJ2-7; D is perhaps TRBD2 (6 bases). The CDR3 is 14 amino acids. V was shortened by 3 bases and J by 0 bases, with 10 bases between the two germline ends. Germline CDR1 and CDR2: SGHDT and YYEEEE.

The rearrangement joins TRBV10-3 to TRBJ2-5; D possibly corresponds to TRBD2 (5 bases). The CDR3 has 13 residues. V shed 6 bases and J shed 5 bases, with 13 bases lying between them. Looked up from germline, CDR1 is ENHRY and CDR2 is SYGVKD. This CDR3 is CAISFGSGETQYF. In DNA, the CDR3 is TGTGCCATCAGCTTCGGGTCGGGGGAGACCCAGTACTTC.

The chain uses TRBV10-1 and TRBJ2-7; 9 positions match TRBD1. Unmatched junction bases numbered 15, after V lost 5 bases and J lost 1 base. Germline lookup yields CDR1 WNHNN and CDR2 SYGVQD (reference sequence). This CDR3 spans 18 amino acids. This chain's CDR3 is CASSPPGQGLRYSYEQYF. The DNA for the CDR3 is TGCGCCAGCAGTCCCCCGGGACAGGGCCTTAGATATTCCTACGAGCAGTACTTC.

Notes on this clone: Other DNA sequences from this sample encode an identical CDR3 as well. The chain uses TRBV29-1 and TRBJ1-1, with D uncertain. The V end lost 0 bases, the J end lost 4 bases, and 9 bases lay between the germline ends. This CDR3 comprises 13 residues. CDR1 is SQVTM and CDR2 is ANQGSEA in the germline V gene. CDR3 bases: TGCAGCGTTGAAGACAGGCGGAGCACTGAAGCTTTCTTT. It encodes CSVEDRRSTEAFF.

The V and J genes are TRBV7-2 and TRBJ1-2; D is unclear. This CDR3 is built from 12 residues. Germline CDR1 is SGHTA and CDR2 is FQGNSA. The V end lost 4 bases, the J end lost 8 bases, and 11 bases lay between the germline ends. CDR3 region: CASSSTGLGYTF. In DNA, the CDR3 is TGTGCCAGCAGCTCCACGGGTTTGGGCTACACCTTC. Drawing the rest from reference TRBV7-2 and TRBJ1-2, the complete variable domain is GAGVSQSPSNKVTEKGKDVELRCDPISGHTALYWYRQSLGQGLEFLIYFQGNSAPDKSGLPSDRFSAERTGGSVSTLTIQRTQQEDSAVYLCASSSTGLGYTFGSGTRLTVV.

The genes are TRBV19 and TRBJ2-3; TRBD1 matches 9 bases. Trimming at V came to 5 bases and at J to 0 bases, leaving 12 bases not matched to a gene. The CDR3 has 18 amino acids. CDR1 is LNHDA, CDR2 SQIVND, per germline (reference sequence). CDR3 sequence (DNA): TGTGCCAGTAGTCTCGTTCGCTCCGGGACAGGGAGCACAGATACGCAGTATTTT. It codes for CASSLVRSGTGSTDTQYF.

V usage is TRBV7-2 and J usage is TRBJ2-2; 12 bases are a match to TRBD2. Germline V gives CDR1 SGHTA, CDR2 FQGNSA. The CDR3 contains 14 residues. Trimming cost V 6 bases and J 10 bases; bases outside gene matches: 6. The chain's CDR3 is CASSFLAGGLELFF. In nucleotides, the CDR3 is TGTGCCAGCAGTTTCCTAGCGGGGGGGTTGGAGCTGTTTTTT.

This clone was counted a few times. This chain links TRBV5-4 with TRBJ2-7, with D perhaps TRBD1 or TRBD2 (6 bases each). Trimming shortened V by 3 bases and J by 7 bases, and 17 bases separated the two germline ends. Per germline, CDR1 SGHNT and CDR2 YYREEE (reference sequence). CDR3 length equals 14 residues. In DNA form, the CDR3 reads TGTGCCAGCAGCTGGGGGGCCACTGGCGGGGAGCAGTACTTC. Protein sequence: CASSWGATGGEQYF.

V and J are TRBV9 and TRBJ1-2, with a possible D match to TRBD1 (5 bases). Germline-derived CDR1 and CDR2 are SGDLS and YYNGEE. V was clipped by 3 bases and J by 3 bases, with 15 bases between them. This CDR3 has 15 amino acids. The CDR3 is CASSGRDAGHYGYTF. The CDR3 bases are TGTGCCAGCAGCGGACGGGACGCTGGTCACTATGGCTACACCTTC.

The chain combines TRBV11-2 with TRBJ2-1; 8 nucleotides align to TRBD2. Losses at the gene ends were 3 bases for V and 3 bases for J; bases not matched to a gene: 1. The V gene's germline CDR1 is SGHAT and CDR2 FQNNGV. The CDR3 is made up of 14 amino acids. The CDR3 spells CASSFGTSYNEQFF. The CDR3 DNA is TGTGCCAGCAGCTTCGGGACTAGCTACAATGAGCAGTTCTTC.

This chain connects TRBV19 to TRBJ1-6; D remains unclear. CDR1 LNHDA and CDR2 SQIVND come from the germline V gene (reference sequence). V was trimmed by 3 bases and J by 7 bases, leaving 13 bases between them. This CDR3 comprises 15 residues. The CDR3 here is CASSIHPGYNSPLHF. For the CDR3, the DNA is TGTGCCAGTAGTATTCATCCGGGCTACAATTCACCCCTCCACTTT.

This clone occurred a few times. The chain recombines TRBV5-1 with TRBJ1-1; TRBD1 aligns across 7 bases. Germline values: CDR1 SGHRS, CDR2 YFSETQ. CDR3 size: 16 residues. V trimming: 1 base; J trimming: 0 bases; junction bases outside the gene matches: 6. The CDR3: CASSLWGTVVNTEAFF. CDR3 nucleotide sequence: TGCGCCAGCAGCTTGTGGGGGACAGTTGTGAACACTGAAGCTTTCTTT. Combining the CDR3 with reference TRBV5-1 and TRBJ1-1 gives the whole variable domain KAGVTQTPRYLIKTRGQQVTLSCSPISGHRSVSWYQQTPGQGLQFLFEYFSETQRNKGNFPGRFSGRQFSNSRSEMNVSTLELGDSALYLCASSLWGTVVNTEAFFGQGTRLTVV.

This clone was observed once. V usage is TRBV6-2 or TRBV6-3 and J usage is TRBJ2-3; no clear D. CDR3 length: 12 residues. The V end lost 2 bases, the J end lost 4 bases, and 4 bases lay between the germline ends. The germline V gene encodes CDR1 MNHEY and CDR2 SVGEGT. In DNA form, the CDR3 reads TGTGCCAGCAGTTACCCCTCAGATACGCAGTATTTT. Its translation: CASSYPSDTQYF.

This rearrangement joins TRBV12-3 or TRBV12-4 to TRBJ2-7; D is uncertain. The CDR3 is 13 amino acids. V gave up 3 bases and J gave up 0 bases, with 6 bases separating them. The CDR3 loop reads CASSFHSSYEQYF. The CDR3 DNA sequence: TGTGCCAGCAGTTTTCACAGCTCCTACGAGCAGTACTTC.

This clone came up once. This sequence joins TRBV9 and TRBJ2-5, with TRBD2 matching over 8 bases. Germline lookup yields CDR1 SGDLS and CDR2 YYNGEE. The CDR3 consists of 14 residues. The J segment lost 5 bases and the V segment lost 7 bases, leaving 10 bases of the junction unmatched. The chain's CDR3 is CASRIAGRMETQYF. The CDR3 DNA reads TGTGCCAGCCGCATAGCGGGAAGGATGGAGACCCAGTACTTC.

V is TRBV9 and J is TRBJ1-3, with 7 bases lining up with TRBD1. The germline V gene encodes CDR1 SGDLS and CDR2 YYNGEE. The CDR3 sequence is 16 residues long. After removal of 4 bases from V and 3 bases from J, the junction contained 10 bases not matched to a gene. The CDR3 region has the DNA TGTGCCAGCAGCCCCACCGGGACAGATAATGGAAACACCATATATTTT. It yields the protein CASSPTGTDNGNTIYF.